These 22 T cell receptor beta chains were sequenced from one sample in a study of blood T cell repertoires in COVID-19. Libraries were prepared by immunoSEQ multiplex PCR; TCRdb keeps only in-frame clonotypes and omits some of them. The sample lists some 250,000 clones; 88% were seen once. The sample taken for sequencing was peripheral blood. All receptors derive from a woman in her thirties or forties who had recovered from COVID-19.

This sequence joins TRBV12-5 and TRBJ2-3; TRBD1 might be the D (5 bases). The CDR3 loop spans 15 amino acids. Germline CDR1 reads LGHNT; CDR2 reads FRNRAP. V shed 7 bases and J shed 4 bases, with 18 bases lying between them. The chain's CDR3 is CASADPGQGADTQYF. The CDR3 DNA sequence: TGTGCTAGTGCCGACCCAGGACAAGGCGCAGATACGCAGTATTTT.

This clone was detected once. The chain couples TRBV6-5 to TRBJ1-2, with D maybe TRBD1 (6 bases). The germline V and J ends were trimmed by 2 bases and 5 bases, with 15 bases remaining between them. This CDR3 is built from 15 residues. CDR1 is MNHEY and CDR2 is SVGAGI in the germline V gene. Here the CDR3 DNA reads TGTGCCAGCAGTTACCGTCCAGGGGAGGGGTATGGCTACACCTTC. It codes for CASSYRPGEGYGYTF.

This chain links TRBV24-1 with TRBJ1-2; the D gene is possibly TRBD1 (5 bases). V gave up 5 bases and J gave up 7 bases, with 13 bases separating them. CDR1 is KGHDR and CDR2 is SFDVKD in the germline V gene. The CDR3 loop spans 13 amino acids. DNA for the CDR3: TGTGCCACCAGTGCCACTCGGGGGGGTGGCTACACCTTC. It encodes CATSATRGGGYTF.

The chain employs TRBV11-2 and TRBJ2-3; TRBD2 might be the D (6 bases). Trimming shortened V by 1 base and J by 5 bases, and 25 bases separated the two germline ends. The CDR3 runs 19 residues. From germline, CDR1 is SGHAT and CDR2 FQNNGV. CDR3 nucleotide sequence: TGTGCCAGCAGCTTAGTTTTCCGCGGGGTGGCGGCGGGACGAGATACGCAGTATTTT. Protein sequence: CASSLVFRGVAAGRDTQYF.

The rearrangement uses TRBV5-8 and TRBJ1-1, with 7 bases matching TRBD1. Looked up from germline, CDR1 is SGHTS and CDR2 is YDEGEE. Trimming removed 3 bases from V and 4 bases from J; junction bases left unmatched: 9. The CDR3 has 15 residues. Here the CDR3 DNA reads TGTGCCAGCAGCTACCCTAAGGCAGGGGGCACTGAAGCTTTCTTT. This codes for CASSYPKAGGTEAFF.

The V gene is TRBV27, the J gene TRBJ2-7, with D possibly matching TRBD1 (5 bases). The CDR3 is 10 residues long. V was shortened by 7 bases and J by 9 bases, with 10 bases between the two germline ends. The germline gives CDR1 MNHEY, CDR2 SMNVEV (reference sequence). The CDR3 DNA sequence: TGTGCCAGCACCGACAGAGGGCAGTACGTC. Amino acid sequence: CASTDRGQYV.

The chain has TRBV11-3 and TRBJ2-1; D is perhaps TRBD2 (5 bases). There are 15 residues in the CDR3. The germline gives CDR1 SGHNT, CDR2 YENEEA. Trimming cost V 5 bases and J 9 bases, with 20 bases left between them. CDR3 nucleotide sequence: TGTGCCAGCAGCCCAGCGGCTAGCACTGGTGGTGAGCAGTTCTTC. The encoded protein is CASSPAASTGGEQFF.

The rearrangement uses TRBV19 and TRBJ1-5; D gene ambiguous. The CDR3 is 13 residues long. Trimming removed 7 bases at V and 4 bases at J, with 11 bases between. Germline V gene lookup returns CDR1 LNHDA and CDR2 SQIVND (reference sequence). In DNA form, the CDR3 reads TGTGCCAGTAACTCAGGCTTTAATCAGCCCCAGCATTTT. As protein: CASNSGFNQPQHF.

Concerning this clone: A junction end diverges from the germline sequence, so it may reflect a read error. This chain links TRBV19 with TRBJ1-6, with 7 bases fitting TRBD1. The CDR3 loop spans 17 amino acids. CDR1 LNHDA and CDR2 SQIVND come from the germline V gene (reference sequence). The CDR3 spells CASSITTVAGGRSTLHF. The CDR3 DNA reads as TGTGCCAGTAGTATTACTACGGTGGCAGGGGGACGTTCAACCCTCCACTTT.

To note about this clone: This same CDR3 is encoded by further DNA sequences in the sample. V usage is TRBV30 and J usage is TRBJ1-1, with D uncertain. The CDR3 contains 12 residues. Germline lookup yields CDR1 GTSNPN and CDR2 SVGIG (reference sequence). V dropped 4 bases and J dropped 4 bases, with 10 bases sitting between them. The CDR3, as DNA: TGTGCCTGGACTCGGGGTGGCACTGAAGCTTTCTTT. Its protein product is CAWTRGGTEAFF.

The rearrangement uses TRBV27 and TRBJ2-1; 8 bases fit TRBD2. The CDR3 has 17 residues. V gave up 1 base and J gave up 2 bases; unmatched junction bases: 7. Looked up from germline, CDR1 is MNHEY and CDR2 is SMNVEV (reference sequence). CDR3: CASSLLAIAGPYNEQFF. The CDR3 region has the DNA TGTGCCAGCAGTTTATTGGCCATAGCGGGACCCTACAATGAGCAGTTCTTC.

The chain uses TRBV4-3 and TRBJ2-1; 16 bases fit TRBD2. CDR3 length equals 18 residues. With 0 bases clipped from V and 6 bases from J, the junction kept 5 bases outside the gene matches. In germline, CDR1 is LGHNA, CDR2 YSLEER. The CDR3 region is CASSQDGGTSGRGNEQFF. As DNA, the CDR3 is TGCGCCAGCAGCCAAGATGGCGGGACTAGCGGGAGGGGCAATGAGCAGTTCTTC.

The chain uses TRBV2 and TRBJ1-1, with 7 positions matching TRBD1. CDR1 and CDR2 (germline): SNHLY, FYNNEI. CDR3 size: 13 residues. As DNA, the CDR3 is TGTGACCGGGACAGCCCCATGAACACTGAAGCTTTCTTT. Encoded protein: CDRDSPMNTEAFF. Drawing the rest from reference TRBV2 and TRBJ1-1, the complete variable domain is EPEVTQTPSHQVTQMGQEVILRCVPISNHLYFYWYRQILGQKVEFLVSFYNNEISEKSEIFDDQFSVERPDGSNFTLKIRSTKLEDSAMYFCDRDSPMNTEAFFGQGTRLTVV.

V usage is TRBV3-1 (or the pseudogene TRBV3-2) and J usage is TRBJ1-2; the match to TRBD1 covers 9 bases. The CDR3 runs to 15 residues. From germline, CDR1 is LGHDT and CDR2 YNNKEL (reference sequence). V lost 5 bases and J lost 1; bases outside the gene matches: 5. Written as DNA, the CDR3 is TGTGCCAGCAGCAAAGGGACAGGGAATAACTATGGCTACACCTTC. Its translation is CASSKGTGNNYGYTF.

For the CDR3, the DNA is TGTGCCACCAGTGACCCCACCGGGACAGGCTCCTACGAGCAGTACTTC. Residues: CATSDPTGTGSYEQYF. This chain links TRBV24-1 with TRBJ2-7, with 8 bases fitting TRBD1. The CDR3 loop spans 16 amino acids. Germline trimming cut 4 bases from V and 0 bases from J; bases unmatched to any gene: 7. Germline loops: CDR1 KGHDR, CDR2 SFDVKD.

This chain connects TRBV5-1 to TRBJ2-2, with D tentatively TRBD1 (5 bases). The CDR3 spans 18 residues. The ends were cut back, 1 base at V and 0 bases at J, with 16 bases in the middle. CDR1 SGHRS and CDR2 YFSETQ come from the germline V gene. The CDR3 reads CASSLFPQGRANTGELFF. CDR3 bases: TGCGCCAGCAGCTTGTTCCCGCAGGGAAGGGCGAACACCGGGGAGCTGTTTTTT.

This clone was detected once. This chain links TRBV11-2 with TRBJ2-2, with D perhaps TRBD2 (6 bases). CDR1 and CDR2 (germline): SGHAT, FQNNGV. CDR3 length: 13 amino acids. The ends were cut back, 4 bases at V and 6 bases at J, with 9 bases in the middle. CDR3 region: CASSSRESGELFF. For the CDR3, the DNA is TGTGCCAGCAGCTCCCGGGAGTCCGGGGAGCTGTTTTTT.

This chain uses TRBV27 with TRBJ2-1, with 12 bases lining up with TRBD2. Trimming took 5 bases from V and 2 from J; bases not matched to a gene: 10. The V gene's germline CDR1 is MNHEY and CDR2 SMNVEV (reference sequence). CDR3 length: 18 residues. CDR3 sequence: CASSRRASGRGTYNEQFF. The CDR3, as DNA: TGTGCCAGCAGTCGTCGGGCTAGCGGGAGGGGGACCTACAATGAGCAGTTCTTC.

The CDR3 bases are TGTGCCAGCAGCCAACTAGCGGCCAATGAGCAGTTCTTC. This codes for CASSQLAANEQFF. The rearrangement uses TRBV14 and TRBJ2-1; 7 positions agree with TRBD2. The junction had 1 base not matched to a gene; V was cut back by 2 bases and J by 6 bases. Germline V gene data show CDR1 as SGHDN and CDR2 as FVKESK. This CDR3 spans 13 amino acids.

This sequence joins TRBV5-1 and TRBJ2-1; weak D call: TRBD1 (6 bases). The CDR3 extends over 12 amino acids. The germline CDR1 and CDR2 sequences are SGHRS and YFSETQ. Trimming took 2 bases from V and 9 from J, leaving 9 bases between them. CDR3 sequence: CASSLQGFEQFF. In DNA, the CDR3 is TGCGCCAGCAGCTTACAGGGTTTTGAGCAGTTCTTC.

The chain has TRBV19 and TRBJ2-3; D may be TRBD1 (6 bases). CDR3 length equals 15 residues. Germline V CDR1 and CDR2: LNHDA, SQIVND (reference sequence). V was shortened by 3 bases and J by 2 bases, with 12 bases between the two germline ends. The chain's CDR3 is CASSMAAGDTDTQYF. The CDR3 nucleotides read TGTGCCAGTAGTATGGCGGCAGGGGACACAGATACGCAGTATTTT.

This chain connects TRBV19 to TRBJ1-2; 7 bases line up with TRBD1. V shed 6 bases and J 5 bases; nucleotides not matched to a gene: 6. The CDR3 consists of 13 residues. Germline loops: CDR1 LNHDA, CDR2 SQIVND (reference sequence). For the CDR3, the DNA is TGTGCCAGTAGGCCGGGACAGCGGTATGGCTACACCTTC. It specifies CASRPGQRYGYTF.